This record covers a single T cell receptor (beta chain). CDR3 length: 12 amino acids. Trimming removed 5 bases from V and 4 bases from J, with 8 bases in between. This sample is drawn from a study of CD8 T cells in ankylosing spondylitis. From the 5' RACE reads, TCRdb called clonotypes with MiXCR, one entry per CDR3 protein. The sample lists around 220,000 distinct CDR3 sequences, roughly 10% occurring once. The TCR sequence derives from a male donor with ankylosing spondylitis or in good health (not recorded which). V and J are TRBV12-3 or TRBV12-4 and TRBJ1-2; the D is unclear. The sequencing input was blood, either unsorted or a sorted T cell fraction (not recorded which). The CDR3 is CASSGSGYGYTF. The CDR3 bases are TGTGCCAGCAGTGGCTCGGGCTATGGCTACACCTTC.